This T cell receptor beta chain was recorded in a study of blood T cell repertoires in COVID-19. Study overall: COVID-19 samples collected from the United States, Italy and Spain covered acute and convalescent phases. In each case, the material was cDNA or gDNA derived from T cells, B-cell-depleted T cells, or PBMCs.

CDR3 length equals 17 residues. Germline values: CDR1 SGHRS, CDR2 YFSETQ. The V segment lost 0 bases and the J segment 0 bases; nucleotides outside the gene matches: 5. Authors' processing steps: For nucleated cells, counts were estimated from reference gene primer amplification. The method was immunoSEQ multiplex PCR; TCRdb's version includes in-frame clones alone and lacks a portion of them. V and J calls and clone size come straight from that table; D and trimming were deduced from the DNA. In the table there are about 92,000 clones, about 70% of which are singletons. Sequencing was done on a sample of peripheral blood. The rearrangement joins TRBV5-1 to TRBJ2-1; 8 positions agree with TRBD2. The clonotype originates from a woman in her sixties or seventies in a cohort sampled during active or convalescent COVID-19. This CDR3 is CASSLAEGLVSYNEQFF. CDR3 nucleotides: TGCGCCAGCAGCTTGGCCGAGGGACTAGTCTCCTACAATGAGCAGTTCTTC.